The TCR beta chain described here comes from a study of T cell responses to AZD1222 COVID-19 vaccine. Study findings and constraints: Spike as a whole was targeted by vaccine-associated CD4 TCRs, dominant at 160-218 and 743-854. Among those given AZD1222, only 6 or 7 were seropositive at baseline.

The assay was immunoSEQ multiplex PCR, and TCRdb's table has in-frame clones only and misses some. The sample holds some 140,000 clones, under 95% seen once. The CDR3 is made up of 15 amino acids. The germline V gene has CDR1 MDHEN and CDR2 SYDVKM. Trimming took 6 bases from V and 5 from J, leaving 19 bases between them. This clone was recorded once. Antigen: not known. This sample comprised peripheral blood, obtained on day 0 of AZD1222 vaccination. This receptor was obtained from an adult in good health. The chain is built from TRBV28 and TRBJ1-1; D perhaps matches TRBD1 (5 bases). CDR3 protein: CASRGHGRGRTEAFF. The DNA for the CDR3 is TGTGCCAGCAGAGGGCACGGGAGGGGTCGGACTGAAGCTTTCTTT.